The TCR beta chain described here comes from a study of Graves' ophthalmopathy and Graves' hyperthyroidism. Study conclusions and caveats: Blood also harbored most expanded thyroid clonotypes above 0.001 frequency.

Note on this clonotype: Its antigen is still unknown.

V dropped 5 bases and J dropped 1; count of bases not matched to a gene: 6. Germline values: CDR1 SGHTA, CDR2 FQGNSA. The CDR3 runs 17 residues. For repertoire sequencing, the TCR beta CDR3 regions were amplified from RNA transcripts. The first-round RT-PCR employed HTBI primers together with the Qiagen OneStep RT-PCR kit. A multiplex PCR was then performed as the second round. TCRdb fed the multiplex PCR reads into MiXCR, producing one record per CDR3 protein. The data hold roughly 50,000 distinct CDR3 sequences, with 45% to 55% observed a single time. Moderate-to-severe activity, CAS ≥3, NOSPECS ≥4 and duration under 3 months were recorded for donors with ophthalmopathy. Uncontrolled infections, pregnancy, lactation or other autoimmune diseases led to patient exclusion.

Sequencing was performed on peripheral blood. The J gene is TRBJ2-3, the V gene TRBV7-2, with 13 bases aligning to TRBD2. The origin of this receptor is an adult woman with Graves' ophthalmopathy. Written as DNA, the CDR3 is TGTGCCAGCAGCCGGACTAGCGGGAGTCGAGGCACAGATACGCAGTATTTT. Protein product: CASSRTSGSRGTDTQYF. The complete variable domain, with remaining parts taken from reference TRBV7-2 and TRBJ2-3, reads GAGVSQSPSNKVTEKGKDVELRCDPISGHTALYWYRQSLGQGLEFLIYFQGNSAPDKSGLPSDRFSAERTGGSVSTLTIQRTQQEDSAVYLCASSRTSGSRGTDTQYFGPGTRLTVL.